These 14 T cell receptor beta chains share one sample of origin, sequenced in a study of identical twins' blood T cells. TCRdb re-called the 5' RACE reads through MiXCR, storing one row per CDR3 protein. The profile shows 350,000 to 400,000 distinct CDR3 sequences, about 28% of them singletons. Sequenced material: PBMCs. The receptor source for this set is a woman aged 18-49 years in good health.

The rearrangement joins TRBV19 to TRBJ2-1; 8 nucleotides align to TRBD2. Per germline, CDR1 LNHDA and CDR2 SQIVND (reference sequence). The CDR3 sequence is 15 residues long. Trimming took 3 bases from V and 4 from J; bases not matched to a gene: 5. Here the CDR3 DNA reads TGTGCCAGTAGTATGTCCAGCGGGGGATACAATGAGCAGTTCTTC. Its translation is CASSMSSGGYNEQFF. Using reference TRBV19 and TRBJ2-1 for the parts outside the CDR3, the full variable domain is DGGITQSPKYLFRKEGQNVTLSCEQNLNHDAMYWYRQDPGQGLRLIYYSQIVNDFQKGDIAEGYSVSREKKESFPLTVTSAQKNPTAFYLCASSMSSGGYNEQFFGPGTRLTVL.

This clonotype was counted a few times. The rearrangement links TRBV20-1 to TRBJ2-2; TRBD2 aligns across 12 bases. The CDR3 runs 17 residues. The V gene end was trimmed by 1 base and the J gene end by 0 bases; junction bases not matched to a gene: 3. CDR1 is DFQATT, CDR2 SNEGSKA, per germline (reference sequence). This CDR3 reads CSARGLAGGANTGELFF. In DNA form, the CDR3 reads TGCAGTGCTAGAGGCCTAGCGGGGGGGGCGAACACCGGGGAGCTGTTTTTT.

Ten or more counts support this clonotype. Mismatch with germline at one junction end may stem from a read error. The chain couples TRBV10-1 to TRBJ1-1, with D unresolved. The CDR3 runs to 13 residues. Per the germline V gene, CDR1 is WNHNN and CDR2 is SYGVQD (reference sequence). In DNA, the CDR3 is TGTGCCAGTAGTGGGCAGCTGAACACTGAAGCTTTCTTT. This gives the protein CASSGQLNTEAFF.

This clonotype has more than one count but fewer than ten. The V and J genes are TRBV3-1 and TRBJ2-3; TRBD1 matches at 10 bases. The CDR3 is made up of 16 amino acids. The J segment lost 4 bases and the V segment lost 5 bases, leaving 9 bases of the junction unmatched. Germline CDR1 and CDR2: LGHDT and YNNKEL (reference sequence). The CDR3 region is CASSSRDRGEADTQYF. The CDR3 nucleotides read TGTGCCAGCAGCAGCCGGGACAGGGGTGAAGCAGATACGCAGTATTTT.

About this clonotype: At one boundary the junction diverges from the germline segment, which might be a read error. The gene calls are TRBV9 and TRBJ2-6; D not resolved. The CDR3 loop spans 13 amino acids. The germline gives CDR1 SGDLS, CDR2 YYNGEE. The CDR3 spells CAGSVSGANVLTF. CDR3 in DNA: TGTGCCGGCAGCGTCTCTGGGGCCAACGTCCTGACTTTC.

The J gene is TRBJ1-2, the V gene TRBV7-2; the match to TRBD1 covers 8 bases. This CDR3 is 14 amino acids long. V lost 5 bases to trimming and J lost 14 bases; unmatched junction nucleotides: 16. Germline-derived CDR1 and CDR2 are SGHTA and FQGNSA. DNA for the CDR3: TGTGCCAGCAGCACGGGACAGGCCACTCTCGCGGATACCTTC. It encodes CASSTGQATLADTF.

The V and J genes are TRBV5-5 and TRBJ1-5; 8 positions agree with TRBD1. With 0 bases clipped from V and 7 bases from J, the junction kept 9 bases outside the gene matches. The CDR3 spans 16 residues. Germline V gene lookup returns CDR1 SGHKS and CDR2 YYEKEE (reference sequence). This CDR3 reads CASSLDTSGGLQPQHF. CDR3 DNA: TGTGCCAGCAGCTTGGATACTTCAGGGGGCTTGCAGCCCCAGCATTTT.

This clonotype was seen only a few times. The chain carries TRBV5-1 and TRBJ2-7; 7 bases fit TRBD1. There are 16 residues in the CDR3. The V segment lost 5 bases and the J segment 4 bases; nucleotides outside the gene matches: 15. Germline V CDR1 and CDR2: SGHRS, YFSETQ. The CDR3 DNA reads TGCGCCAGCAGTACCGACCTCAGCGCCAGGGGGTACGAGCAGTACTTC. This translates into CASSTDLSARGYEQYF.

In its sample, this clonotype was seen many times. This sequence joins TRBV6-4 and TRBJ2-1; D might be TRBD1 or TRBD2, each matching 5 bases. Looked up from germline, CDR1 is MRHNA and CDR2 is SNTAGT. V was pared by 3 bases and J by 5 bases, with 8 bases between. This CDR3 spans 13 amino acids. The CDR3 is CASSEGRNNEQFF. The CDR3 DNA follows: TGTGCCAGCAGTGAGGGACGGAACAATGAGCAGTTCTTC.

In its sample, this clonotype was seen a few times. The V and J genes are TRBV6-2 or TRBV6-3 and TRBJ1-1; 8 bases align to TRBD1. The CDR3 sequence is 17 residues long. Per germline, CDR1 MNHEY and CDR2 SVGEGT. V dropped 2 bases and J dropped 3; count of bases not matched to a gene: 11. CDR3 protein: CASSYPTGVKEDTEAFF. In DNA form, the CDR3 reads TGTGCCAGCAGTTACCCGACAGGGGTGAAGGAGGACACTGAAGCTTTCTTT.

The CDR3 DNA reads as TGTGCCAGCAGTCCGGTCGGAAACAATCAGCCCCAGCATTTT. Amino acids: CASSPVGNNQPQHF. The V gene is TRBV12-3 or TRBV12-4, the J gene TRBJ1-5; unclear D gene. This CDR3 is 14 amino acids long. With 5 bases removed from V and 3 bases from J, the gap between germline ends came to 11 bases.

The chain joins TRBV12-3 or TRBV12-4 to TRBJ2-7; a weak D match, TRBD2 (6 bases). The length of the CDR3 is 14 residues. Deletions cut 2 bases from V and 3 bases from J, with 11 bases between. Here the CDR3 reads CASSLFIGGYEQYF. Here the CDR3 DNA reads TGTGCCAGCAGTTTATTTATCGGGGGCTACGAGCAGTACTTC.

In its sample, this clonotype was seen many times. The V and J genes are TRBV3-1 and TRBJ1-2, with no clear D. Per germline, CDR1 LGHDT and CDR2 YNNKEL (reference sequence). The CDR3 spans 12 residues. V gave up 2 bases and J gave up 13 bases, with 14 bases separating them. The chain's CDR3 is CASSQNSGEFTF. In DNA, the CDR3 is TGTGCCAGCAGCCAAAATTCTGGGGAGTTCACCTTC.

This clonotype turned up a few times. The chain carries TRBV20-1 and TRBJ2-5; D is perhaps TRBD1 (6 bases). CDR3 size: 15 residues. The V end was cut by 3 bases, the J end by 2 bases, with 16 bases between. Germline loops: CDR1 DFQATT, CDR2 SNEGSKA (reference sequence). The DNA for the CDR3 is TGCAGTGCTAGTGACGCTGGACAGAAACAAGAGACCCAGTACTTC. Encoded protein: CSASDAGQKQETQYF.